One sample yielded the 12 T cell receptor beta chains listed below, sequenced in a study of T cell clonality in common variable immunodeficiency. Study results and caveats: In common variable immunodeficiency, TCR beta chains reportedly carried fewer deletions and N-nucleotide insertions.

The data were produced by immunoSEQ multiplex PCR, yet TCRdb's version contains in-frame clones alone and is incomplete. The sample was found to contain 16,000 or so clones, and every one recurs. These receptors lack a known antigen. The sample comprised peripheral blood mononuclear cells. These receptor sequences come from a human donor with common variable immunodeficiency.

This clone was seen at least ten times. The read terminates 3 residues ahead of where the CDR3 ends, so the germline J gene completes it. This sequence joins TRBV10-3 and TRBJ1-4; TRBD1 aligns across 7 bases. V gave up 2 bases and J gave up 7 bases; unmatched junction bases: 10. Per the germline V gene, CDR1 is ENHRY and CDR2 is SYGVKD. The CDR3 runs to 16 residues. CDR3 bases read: TGTGCCATCAGTGAGCAGGGGCGAGGGGGCAGTGAAAAA. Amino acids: CAISEQGRGGSEK. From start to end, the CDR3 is CAISEQGRGGSEKLFF.

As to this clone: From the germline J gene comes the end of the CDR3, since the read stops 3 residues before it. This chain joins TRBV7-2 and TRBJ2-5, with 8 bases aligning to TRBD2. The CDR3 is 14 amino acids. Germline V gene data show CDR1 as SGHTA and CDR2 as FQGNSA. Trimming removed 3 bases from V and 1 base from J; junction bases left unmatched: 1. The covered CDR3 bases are TGTGCCAGCAGCTTCGGGGGGGCCCAAGAGACC. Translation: CASSFGGAQET. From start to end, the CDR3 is CASSFGGAQETQYF.

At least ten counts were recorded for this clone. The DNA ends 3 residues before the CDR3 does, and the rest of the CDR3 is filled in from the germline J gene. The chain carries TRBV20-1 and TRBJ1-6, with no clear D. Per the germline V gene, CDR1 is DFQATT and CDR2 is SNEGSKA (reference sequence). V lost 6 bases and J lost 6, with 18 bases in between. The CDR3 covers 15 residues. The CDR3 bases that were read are TGCAGTGCCAGGAAGGGCTCAGCCAGTAATTCACCC. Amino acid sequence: CSARKGSASNSP. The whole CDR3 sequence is CSARKGSASNSPLHF.

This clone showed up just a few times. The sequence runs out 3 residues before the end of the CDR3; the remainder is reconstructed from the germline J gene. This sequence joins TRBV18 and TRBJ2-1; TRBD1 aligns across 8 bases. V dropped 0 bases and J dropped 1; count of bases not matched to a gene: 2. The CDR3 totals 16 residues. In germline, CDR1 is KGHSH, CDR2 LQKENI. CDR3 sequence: CASSPPRQGSYNEQFF. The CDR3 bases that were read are TGTGCCAGCTCACCACCCCGACAGGGGTCCTACAATGAG.

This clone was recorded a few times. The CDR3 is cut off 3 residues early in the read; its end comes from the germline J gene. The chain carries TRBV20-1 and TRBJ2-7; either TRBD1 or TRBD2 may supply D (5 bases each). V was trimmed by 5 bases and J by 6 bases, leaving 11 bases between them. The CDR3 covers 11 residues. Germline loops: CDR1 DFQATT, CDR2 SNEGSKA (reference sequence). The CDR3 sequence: CSAARGGEQYF. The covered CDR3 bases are TGCAGTGCTGCGAGGGGTGGCGAG.

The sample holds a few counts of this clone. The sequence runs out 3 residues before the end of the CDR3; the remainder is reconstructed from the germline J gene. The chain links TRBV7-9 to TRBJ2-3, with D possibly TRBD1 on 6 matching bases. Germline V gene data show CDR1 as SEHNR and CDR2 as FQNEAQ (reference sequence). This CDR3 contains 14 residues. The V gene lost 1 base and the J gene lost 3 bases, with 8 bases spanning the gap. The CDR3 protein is CASSLGQGTDTQYF. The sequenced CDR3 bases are TGTGCCAGCAGCTTAGGGCAGGGGACAGATACG.

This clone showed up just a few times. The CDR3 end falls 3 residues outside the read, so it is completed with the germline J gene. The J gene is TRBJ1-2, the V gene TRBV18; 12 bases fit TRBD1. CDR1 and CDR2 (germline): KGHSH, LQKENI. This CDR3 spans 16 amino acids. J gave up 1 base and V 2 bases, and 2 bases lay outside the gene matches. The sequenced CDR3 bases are TGTGCCAGCTCACCAGGGGACAGGGGGCGTAACTATGGC. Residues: CASSPGDRGRNYG. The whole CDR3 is CASSPGDRGRNYGYTF.

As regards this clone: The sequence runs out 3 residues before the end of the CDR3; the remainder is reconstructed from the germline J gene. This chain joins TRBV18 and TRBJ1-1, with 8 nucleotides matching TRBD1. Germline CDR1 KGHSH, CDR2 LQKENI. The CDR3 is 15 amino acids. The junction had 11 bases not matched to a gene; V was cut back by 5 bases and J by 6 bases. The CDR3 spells CASSFTGQGGAEAFF. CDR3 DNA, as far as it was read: TGTGCCAGCTCATTTACCGGACAGGGCGGGGCTGAA.

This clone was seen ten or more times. The CDR3 here is CASSTDSGANVLTF. The CDR3 bases that were read are TGTGCCAGCAGCACAGACTCTGGGGCCAACGTC. The chain is built from TRBV7-2 and TRBJ2-6; D is ambiguous. The read terminates 3 residues ahead of where the CDR3 ends, so the germline J gene completes it. Per germline, CDR1 SGHTA and CDR2 FQGNSA. Trimming cost V 5 bases and J 0 bases, with 5 bases left between them. The CDR3 length is 14 residues.

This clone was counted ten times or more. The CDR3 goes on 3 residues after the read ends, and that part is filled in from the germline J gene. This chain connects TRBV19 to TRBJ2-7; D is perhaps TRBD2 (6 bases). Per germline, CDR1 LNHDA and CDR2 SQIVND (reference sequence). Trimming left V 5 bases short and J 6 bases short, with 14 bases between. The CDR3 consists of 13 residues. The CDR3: CASSPGTLSEQYF. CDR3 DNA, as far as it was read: TGTGCCAGTAGTCCCGGGACTCTCTCCGAG.

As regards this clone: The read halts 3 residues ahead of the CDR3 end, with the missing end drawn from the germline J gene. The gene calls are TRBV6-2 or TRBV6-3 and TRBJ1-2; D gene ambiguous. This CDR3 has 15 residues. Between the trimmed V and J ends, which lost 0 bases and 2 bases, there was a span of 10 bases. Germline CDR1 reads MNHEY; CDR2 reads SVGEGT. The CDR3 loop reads CASSYSRGINYGYTF. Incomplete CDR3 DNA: TGTGCCAGCAGTTACTCGCGGGGTATCAACTATGGC.

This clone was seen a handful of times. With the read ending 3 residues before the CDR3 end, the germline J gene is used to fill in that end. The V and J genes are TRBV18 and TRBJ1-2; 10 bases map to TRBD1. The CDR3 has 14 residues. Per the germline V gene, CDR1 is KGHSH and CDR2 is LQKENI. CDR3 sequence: CASSPGQGKGGYTF. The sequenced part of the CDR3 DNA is TGTGCCAGCTCACCGGGACAGGGGAAGGGAGGC. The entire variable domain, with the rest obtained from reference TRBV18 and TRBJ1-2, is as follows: NAGVMQNPRHLVRRRGQEARLRCSPMKGHSHVYWYRQLPEEGLKFMVYLQKENIIDESGMPKERFSAEFPKEGPSILRIQQVVRGDSAAYFCASSPGQGKGGYTFGSGTRLTVV.